Listed here are 20 T cell receptor beta chains from one sample, sequenced in a study of cytomegalovirus exposure and HLA in healthy donors. PCR employed 60 Vbeta and 13 Jbeta primers. Profiling relied on immunoSEQ multiplex PCR, and the TCRdb table lists in-frame clones only, not all of them. This repertoire shows 200,000 to 250,000 clones, approximately 82% found once; its top ten account for about 7.5%. The sequenced material came from PBMCs. The source of these receptors is an older woman in good health and CMV-seropositive.

The chain employs TRBV18 and TRBJ2-3; D possibly corresponds to TRBD2 (5 bases). The CDR3 extends over 15 amino acids. Germline V gene lookup returns CDR1 KGHSH and CDR2 LQKENI. Trimming took off 5 bases at V and 0 bases at J, with 12 bases between the two ends. Written as DNA, the CDR3 is TGTGCCAGCTCAAAGGAGACTACTAGCACAGATACGCAGTATTTT. This codes for CASSKETTSTDTQYF.

J is TRBJ1-1 and V is TRBV25-1; D unclear. Germline V gene sequence: CDR1 MGHDK, CDR2 SYGVNS. The CDR3 is made up of 12 amino acids. Deletions cut 4 bases from V and 5 bases from J, with 8 bases between. The CDR3 reads CASSVFETEAFF. DNA for the CDR3: TGTGCCAGCAGTGTGTTCGAGACTGAAGCTTTCTTT.

This clone was seen only once. This chain joins TRBV7-2 and TRBJ2-3, with D possibly TRBD1 on 5 matching bases. Between the trimmed V and J ends, which lost 5 bases and 5 bases, there was a span of 17 bases. CDR3 size: 15 residues. Per the germline V gene, CDR1 is SGHTA and CDR2 is FQGNSA. CDR3 protein: CASSPVPLGRDTQYF. In DNA form, the CDR3 reads TGTGCCAGCAGCCCCGTGCCCTTGGGGCGAGATACGCAGTATTTT. The full variable domain, rest sourced from reference TRBV7-2 and TRBJ2-3, is GAGVSQSPSNKVTEKGKDVELRCDPISGHTALYWYRQSLGQGLEFLIYFQGNSAPDKSGLPSDRFSAERTGGSVSTLTIQRTQQEDSAVYLCASSPVPLGRDTQYFGPGTRLTVL.

The rearrangement joins TRBV10-3 to TRBJ2-1, with 10 bases matching TRBD2. CDR1 is ENHRY and CDR2 is SYGVKD in the germline V gene. CDR3 length equals 16 residues. J gave up 0 bases and V 6 bases, and 5 bases lay outside the gene matches. The CDR3 reads CAISESSGSSYNEQFF. The CDR3 DNA sequence: TGTGCCATCAGCGAATCTAGCGGGAGCTCCTACAATGAGCAGTTCTTC.

The CDR3 DNA reads TGTGCCAGTGGACAGGGGGTCTCCACCCTCCACTTT. It codes for CASGQGVSTLHF. This sequence joins TRBV27 and TRBJ1-6; 10 nucleotides agree with TRBD1. The trim removed 9 bases at V and 14 bases at J, leaving 7 bases unmatched. The CDR3 runs to 12 residues. CDR1 and CDR2 from the germline V gene are MNHEY and SMNVEV (reference sequence).

This sequence joins TRBV7-8 and TRBJ2-1; the match to TRBD2 covers 10 bases. Germline V gene sequence: CDR1 SGHVS, CDR2 FQNEAQ. This CDR3 spans 16 amino acids. J was trimmed by 5 bases and V by 3 bases; bases with no gene match: 7. The CDR3 bases are TGTGCCAGCAGCTTGCACGGACTAGCGGAGAACAATGAGCAGTTCTTC. Its translation: CASSLHGLAENNEQFF.

This sequence joins TRBV7-7 and TRBJ2-3, with a possible D match to TRBD1 (5 bases). V lost 5 bases to trimming and J lost 3 bases, with 15 bases between them. CDR3 size: 15 residues. Germline V CDR1 and CDR2: SSHAT, FNYEAQ (reference sequence). DNA of the CDR3: TGTGCCAGCAGCCAGGGTCTAGGTCGTACAGATACGCAGTATTTT. Protein sequence: CASSQGLGRTDTQYF.

V is TRBV25-1 and J is TRBJ1-2; 7 positions agree with TRBD1. The CDR3 covers 13 residues. The V segment lost 6 bases and the J segment 5 bases; nucleotides outside the gene matches: 6. Germline CDR1 reads MGHDK; CDR2 reads SYGVNS. CDR3 sequence reads: CASSHKTGYGYTF. CDR3 DNA: TGTGCCAGCAGCCACAAGACAGGGTATGGCTACACCTTC.

The chain couples TRBV5-1 to TRBJ1-3; 12 bases align to TRBD1. The CDR3 contains 17 residues. In germline, CDR1 is SGHRS, CDR2 YFSETQ. Trimming removed 4 bases from V and 3 bases from J; junction bases left unmatched: 8. The CDR3 protein is CASSPGTGGAYGNTIYF. In DNA, the CDR3 is TGCGCCAGCAGCCCTGGGACAGGGGGCGCGTATGGAAACACCATATATTTT.

Notes on this clone: The same CDR3 can be traced to other DNA sequences in this sample. The chain carries TRBV2 and TRBJ2-7; TRBD2 matches 15 bases. The germline gives CDR1 SNHLY, CDR2 FYNNEI. Trimming took 6 bases from V and 4 from J; bases not matched to a gene: 1. The CDR3 has 14 residues. This chain's CDR3 is CASRGTSGRYEQYF. The CDR3 nucleotides read TGTGCCAGCAGGGGGACTAGCGGGAGGTACGAGCAGTACTTC.

The rearrangement joins TRBV6-4 to TRBJ2-2, with a possible D match to TRBD2 (6 bases). Germline CDR1 MRHNA, CDR2 SNTAGT. Trimming pared 5 bases from V and 7 bases from J, leaving 17 bases between. The CDR3 has 15 amino acids. Here the CDR3 reads CASSQNSGKGGELFF. The CDR3 DNA sequence: TGTGCCAGCAGTCAAAATAGCGGAAAGGGCGGGGAGCTGTTTTTT.

This clone was detected only once. The chain carries TRBV29-1 and TRBJ2-1, with 7 bases identical to TRBD1. The V and J ends lost 5 bases and 4 bases, in that order; junction bases with no gene match: 8. Germline CDR1 and CDR2: SQVTM and ANQGSEA. CDR3 size: 14 residues. CDR3 sequence: CSVSKGQTYNEQFF. The CDR3 DNA reads TGCAGCGTTTCAAAGGGACAGACTTACAATGAGCAGTTCTTC.

This chain joins TRBV5-8 and TRBJ2-4, with 7 bases aligning to TRBD1. After removal of 6 bases from V and 0 bases from J, the junction contained 12 bases not matched to a gene. CDR3 length equals 17 residues. Germline V lookup: CDR1 SGHTS, CDR2 YDEGEE. CDR3 region: CASIPGPGQIAKNIQYF. The CDR3, as DNA: TGTGCCAGCATCCCGGGCCCGGGACAGATAGCCAAAAACATTCAGTACTTC. The full variable domain, completed using reference TRBV5-8 and TRBJ2-4, is EAGVTQSPTHLIKTRGQQATLRCSPISGHTSVYWYQQALGLGLQFLLWYDEGEERNRGNFPPRFSGRQFPNYSSELNVNALELEDSALYLCASIPGPGQIAKNIQYFGAGTRLSVL.

The rearrangement links TRBV7-9 to TRBJ1-2, with D maybe TRBD1 (6 bases). Trimming took 4 bases from V and 4 from J, leaving 16 bases between them. The CDR3 sequence is 15 residues long. CDR1 is SEHNR and CDR2 is FQNEAQ in the germline V gene (reference sequence). The CDR3 nucleotides read TGTGCCAGCAGCTCCAGGGACATCGAGCTCTATGGCTACACCTTC. Translation: CASSSRDIELYGYTF.

The chain recombines TRBV28 with TRBJ2-3, with 8 bases matching TRBD2. Germline CDR1 is MDHEN and CDR2 is SYDVKM. With 2 bases clipped from V and 0 bases from J, the junction kept 1 base outside the gene matches. The CDR3 has 15 residues. The CDR3 DNA reads as TGTGCCAGCAGTTTAATAGCGGGGAGCACAGATACGCAGTATTTT. Amino acid sequence: CASSLIAGSTDTQYF.

This clone has a single count. The gene calls are TRBV9 and TRBJ2-5; 13 nucleotides line up with TRBD2. The CDR3 extends over 18 amino acids. V lost 0 bases and J lost 1; bases outside the gene matches: 6. CDR1 and CDR2 from the germline V gene are SGDLS and YYNGEE. CDR3 coding DNA: TGTGCCAGCAGCGTAGCGGCGGGGACTAGCGGGGTCCAAGAGACCCAGTACTTC. Translation gives CASSVAAGTSGVQETQYF. The complete variable domain, with remaining parts taken from reference TRBV9 and TRBJ2-5, reads DSGVTQTPKHLITATGQRVTLRCSPRSGDLSVYWYQQSLDQGLQFLIQYYNGEERAKGNILERFSAQQFPDLHSELNLSSLELGDSALYFCASSVAAGTSGVQETQYFGPGTRLLVL.

The chain employs TRBV6-5 and TRBJ1-6; no clear D gene. Germline V gives CDR1 MNHEY, CDR2 SVGAGI. The V end lost 4 bases, the J end lost 8 bases, and 15 bases lay between the germline ends. This CDR3 has 15 amino acids. The CDR3 loop is CASSSGPYGDSPLHF. The CDR3 DNA is TGTGCCAGCAGTTCCGGGCCCTACGGGGATTCACCCCTCCACTTT.

A few counts support this clone. J is TRBJ2-3 and V is TRBV7-9; a weak D match, TRBD2 (6 bases). The CDR3 loop spans 16 amino acids. Deletions cut 5 bases from V and 0 bases from J, with 15 bases between. The germline CDR1 and CDR2 sequences are SEHNR and FQNEAQ (reference sequence). The CDR3 DNA sequence: TGTGCCAGCAGCCCCCGGGTAGCGGACAGCACAGATACGCAGTATTTT. It encodes CASSPRVADSTDTQYF.

V is TRBV9 and J is TRBJ1-4; no reliable D call. The V and J ends lost 0 bases and 8 bases respectively, with 14 bases between them. The CDR3 covers 15 residues. From germline, CDR1 is SGDLS and CDR2 YYNGEE. The CDR3 DNA reads as TGTGCCAGCAGCGTAGACGAGGGCCTCACGGAAAAACTGTTTTTT. Protein product: CASSVDEGLTEKLFF.

The V call is TRBV2, the J call TRBJ1-3; weak D call: TRBD1 (6 bases). Deletions cut 5 bases from V and 2 bases from J, with 10 bases between. Germline values: CDR1 SNHLY, CDR2 FYNNEI. CDR3 size: 14 residues. The DNA of the CDR3 is TGTGCCAGCAGTCAGGGGACAACTGGAAACACCATATATTTT. This translates into CASSQGTTGNTIYF.